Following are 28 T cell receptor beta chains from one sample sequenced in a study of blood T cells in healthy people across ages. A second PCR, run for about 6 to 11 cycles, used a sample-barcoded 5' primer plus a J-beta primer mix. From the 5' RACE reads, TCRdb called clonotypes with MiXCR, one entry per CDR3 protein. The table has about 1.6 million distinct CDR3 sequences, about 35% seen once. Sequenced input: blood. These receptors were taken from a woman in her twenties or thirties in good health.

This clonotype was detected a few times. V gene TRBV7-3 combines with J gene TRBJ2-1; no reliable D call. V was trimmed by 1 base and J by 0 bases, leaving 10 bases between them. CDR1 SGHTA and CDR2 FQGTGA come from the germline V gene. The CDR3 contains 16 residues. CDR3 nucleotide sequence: TGTGCCAGCAGCTTAAGTAGTTTTAGCTCCTACAATGAGCAGTTCTTC. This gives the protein CASSLSSFSSYNEQFF.

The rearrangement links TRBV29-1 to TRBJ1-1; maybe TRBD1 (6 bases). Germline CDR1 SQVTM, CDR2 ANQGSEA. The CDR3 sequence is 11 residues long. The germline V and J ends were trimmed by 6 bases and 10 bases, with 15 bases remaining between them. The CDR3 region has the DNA TGCAGCGTCCTTAGGACAGAGGGAGCTTTCTTT. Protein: CSVLRTEGAFF.

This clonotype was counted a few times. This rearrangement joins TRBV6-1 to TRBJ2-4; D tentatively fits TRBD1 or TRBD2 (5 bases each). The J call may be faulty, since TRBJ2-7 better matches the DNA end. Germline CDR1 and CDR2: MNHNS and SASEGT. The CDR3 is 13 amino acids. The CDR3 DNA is TGTGCCAGCAGTGGGGACCCCTCCTACGAGCAGTACTTC. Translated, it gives CASSGDPSYEQYF.

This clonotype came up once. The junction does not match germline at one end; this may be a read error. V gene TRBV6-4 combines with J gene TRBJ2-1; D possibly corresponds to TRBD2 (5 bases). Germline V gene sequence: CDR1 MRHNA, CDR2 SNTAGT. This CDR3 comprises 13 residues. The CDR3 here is CVSSVLVGNEQFF. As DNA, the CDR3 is TGTGTCAGCAGTGTACTAGTTGGCAATGAGCAGTTCTTC.

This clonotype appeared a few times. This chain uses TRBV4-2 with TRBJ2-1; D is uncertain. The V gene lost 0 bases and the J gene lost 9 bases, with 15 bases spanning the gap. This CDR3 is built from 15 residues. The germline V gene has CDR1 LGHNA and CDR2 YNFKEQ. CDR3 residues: CASSQEAVNVVEQFF. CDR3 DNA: TGTGCCAGCAGCCAAGAGGCTGTGAACGTCGTTGAGCAGTTCTTC.

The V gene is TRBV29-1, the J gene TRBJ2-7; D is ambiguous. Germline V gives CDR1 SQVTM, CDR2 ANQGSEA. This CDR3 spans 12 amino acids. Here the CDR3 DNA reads TGCAGTCCGGGCCCTCCCCTTTACGAGCAGTACTTC. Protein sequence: CSPGPPLYEQYF.

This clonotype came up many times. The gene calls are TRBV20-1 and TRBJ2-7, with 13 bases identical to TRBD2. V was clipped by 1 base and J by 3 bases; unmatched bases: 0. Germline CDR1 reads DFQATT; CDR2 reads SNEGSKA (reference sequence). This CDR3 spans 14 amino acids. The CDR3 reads CSARGLAGGYEQYF. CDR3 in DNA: TGCAGTGCTAGAGGACTAGCGGGAGGCTACGAGCAGTACTTC.

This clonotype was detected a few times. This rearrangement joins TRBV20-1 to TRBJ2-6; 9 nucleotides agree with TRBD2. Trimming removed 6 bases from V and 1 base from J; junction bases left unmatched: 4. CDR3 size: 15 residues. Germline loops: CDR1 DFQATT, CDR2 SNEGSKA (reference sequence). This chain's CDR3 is CSAAGGASGANVLTF. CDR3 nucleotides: TGCAGTGCCGCGGGGGGGGCGTCTGGGGCCAACGTCCTGACTTTC.

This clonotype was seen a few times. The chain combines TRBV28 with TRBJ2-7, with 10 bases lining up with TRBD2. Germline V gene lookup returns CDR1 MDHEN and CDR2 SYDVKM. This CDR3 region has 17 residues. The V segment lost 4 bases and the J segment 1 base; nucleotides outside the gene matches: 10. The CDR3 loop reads CASSSPLAGETSYEQYF. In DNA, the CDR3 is TGTGCCAGCAGTTCCCCTCTAGCGGGAGAGACTTCCTACGAGCAGTACTTC. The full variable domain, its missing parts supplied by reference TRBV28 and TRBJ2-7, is DVKVTQSSRYLVKRTGEKVFLECVQDMDHENMFWYRQDPGLGLRLIYFSYDVKMKEKGDIPEGYSVSREKKERFSLILESASTNQTSMYLCASSSPLAGETSYEQYFGPGTRLTVT.

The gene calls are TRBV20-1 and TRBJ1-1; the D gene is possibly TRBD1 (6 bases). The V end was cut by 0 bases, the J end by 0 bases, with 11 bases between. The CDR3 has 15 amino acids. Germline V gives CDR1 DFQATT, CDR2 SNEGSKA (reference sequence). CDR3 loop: CSARDLGQLNTEAFF. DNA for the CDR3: TGCAGTGCTAGAGATTTAGGACAGCTGAACACTGAAGCTTTCTTT.

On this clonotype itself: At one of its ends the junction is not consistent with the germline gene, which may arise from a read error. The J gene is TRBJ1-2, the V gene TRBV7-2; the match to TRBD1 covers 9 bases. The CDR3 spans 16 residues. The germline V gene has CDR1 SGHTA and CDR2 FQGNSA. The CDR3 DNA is TGTGCCAGCAGTTTAGGCGGACAGGGGAGGAACTATGGCTACACCTTC. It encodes CASSLGGQGRNYGYTF.

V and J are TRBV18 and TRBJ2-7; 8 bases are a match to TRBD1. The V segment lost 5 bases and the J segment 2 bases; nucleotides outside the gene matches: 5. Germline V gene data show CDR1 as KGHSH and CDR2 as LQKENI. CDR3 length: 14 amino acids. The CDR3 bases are TGTGCCAGCTCAGACAGGGGACAAACCTACGAGCAGTACTTC. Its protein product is CASSDRGQTYEQYF.

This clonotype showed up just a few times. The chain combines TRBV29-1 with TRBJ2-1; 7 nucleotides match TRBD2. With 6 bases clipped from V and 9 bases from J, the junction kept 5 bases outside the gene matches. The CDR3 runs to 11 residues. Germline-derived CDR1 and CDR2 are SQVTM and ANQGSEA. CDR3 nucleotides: TGCAGCGTACAAAAGCGGGGTGAGCAGTTCTTC. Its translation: CSVQKRGEQFF.

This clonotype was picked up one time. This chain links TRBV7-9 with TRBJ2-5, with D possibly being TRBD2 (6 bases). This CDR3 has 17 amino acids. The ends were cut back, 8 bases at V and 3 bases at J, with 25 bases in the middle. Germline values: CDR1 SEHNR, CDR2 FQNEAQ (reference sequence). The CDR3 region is CASSGVQNVSGEETQYF. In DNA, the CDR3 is TGTGCCAGCTCGGGGGTGCAGAATGTGTCTGGAGAAGAGACCCAGTACTTC. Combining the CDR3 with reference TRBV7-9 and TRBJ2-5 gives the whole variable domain DTGVSQNPRHKITKRGQNVTFRCDPISEHNRLYWYRQTLGQGPEFLTYFQNEAQLEKSRLLSDRFSAERPKGSFSTLEIQRTEQGDSAMYLCASSGVQNVSGEETQYFGPGTRLLVL.

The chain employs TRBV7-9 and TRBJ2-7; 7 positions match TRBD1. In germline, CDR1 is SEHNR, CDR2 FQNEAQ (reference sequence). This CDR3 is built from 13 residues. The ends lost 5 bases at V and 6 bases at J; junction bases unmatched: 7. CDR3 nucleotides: TGTGCCAGCAGCCCGACAGGGTACCGCGAGCAGTACTTC. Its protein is CASSPTGYREQYF.

In DNA form, the CDR3 reads TGTGCCAGCAGTGACGGACGGACCTACGAGCAGTACTTC. Translating gives CASSDGRTYEQYF. This rearrangement joins TRBV6-1 to TRBJ2-7; D is undetermined. CDR1 and CDR2 from the germline V gene are MNHNS and SASEGT. This CDR3 is built from 13 residues. The V end was cut by 3 bases, the J end by 2 bases, with 8 bases between.

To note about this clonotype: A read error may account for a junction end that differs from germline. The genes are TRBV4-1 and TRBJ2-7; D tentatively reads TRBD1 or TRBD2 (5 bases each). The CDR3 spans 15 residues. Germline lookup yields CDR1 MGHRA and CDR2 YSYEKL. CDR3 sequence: CASGQGDGSSYEQYF. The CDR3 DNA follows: TGCGCCAGCGGCCAAGGGGACGGTAGCTCCTACGAGCAGTACTTC.

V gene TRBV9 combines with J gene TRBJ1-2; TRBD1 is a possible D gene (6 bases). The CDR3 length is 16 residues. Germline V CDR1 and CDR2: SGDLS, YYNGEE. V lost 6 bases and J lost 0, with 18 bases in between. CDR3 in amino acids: CASTMNRDTANYGYTF. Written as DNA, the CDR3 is TGTGCCAGCACCATGAACCGGGACACCGCTAACTATGGCTACACCTTC. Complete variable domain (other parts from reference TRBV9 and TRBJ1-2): DSGVTQTPKHLITATGQRVTLRCSPRSGDLSVYWYQQSLDQGLQFLIQYYNGEERAKGNILERFSAQQFPDLHSELNLSSLELGDSALYFCASTMNRDTANYGYTFGSGTRLTVV.

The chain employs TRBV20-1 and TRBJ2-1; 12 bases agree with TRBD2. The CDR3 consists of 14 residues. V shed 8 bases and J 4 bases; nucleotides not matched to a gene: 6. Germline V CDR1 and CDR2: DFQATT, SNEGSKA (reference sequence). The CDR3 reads CSIPGTSGYNEQFF. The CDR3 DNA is TGCAGTATTCCAGGGACTAGCGGGTACAATGAGCAGTTCTTC.

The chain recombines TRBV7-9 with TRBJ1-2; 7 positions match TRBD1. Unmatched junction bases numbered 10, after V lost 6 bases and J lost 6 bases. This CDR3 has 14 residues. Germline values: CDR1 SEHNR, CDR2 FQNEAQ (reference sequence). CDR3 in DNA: TGTGCCAGCAGGTCAACAGGGGATACCCATGGCTACACCTTC. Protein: CASRSTGDTHGYTF.

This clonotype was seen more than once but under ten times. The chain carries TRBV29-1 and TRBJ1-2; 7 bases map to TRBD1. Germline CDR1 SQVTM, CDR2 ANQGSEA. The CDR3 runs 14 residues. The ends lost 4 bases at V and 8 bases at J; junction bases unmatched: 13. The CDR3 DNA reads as TGCAGCGTTGTGAAAGACAGGGTATGGAGCGGCTACACCTTC. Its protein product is CSVVKDRVWSGYTF.

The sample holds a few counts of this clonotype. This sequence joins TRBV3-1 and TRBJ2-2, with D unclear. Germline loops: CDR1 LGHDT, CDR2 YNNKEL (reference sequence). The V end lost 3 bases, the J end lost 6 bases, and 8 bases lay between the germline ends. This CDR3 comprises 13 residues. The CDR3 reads CASSHAVPGELFF. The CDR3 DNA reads TGTGCCAGCAGCCATGCGGTTCCCGGGGAGCTGTTTTTT.

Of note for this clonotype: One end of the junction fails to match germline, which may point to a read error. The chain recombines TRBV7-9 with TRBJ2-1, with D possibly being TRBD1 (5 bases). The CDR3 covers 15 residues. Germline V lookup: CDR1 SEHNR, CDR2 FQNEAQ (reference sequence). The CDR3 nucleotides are TGTGCCGGCAGCCCCCGGATAGGGGATCCCAATGAGCAGTTCTTC. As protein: CAGSPRIGDPNEQFF.

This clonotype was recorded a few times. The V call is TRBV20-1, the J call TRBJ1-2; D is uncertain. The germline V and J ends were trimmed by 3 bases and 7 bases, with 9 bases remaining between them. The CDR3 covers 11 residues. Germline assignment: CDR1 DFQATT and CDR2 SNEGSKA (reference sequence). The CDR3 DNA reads TGCAGTGCTAGTTACAGTCTTGGCTACACCTTC. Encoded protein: CSASYSLGYTF.

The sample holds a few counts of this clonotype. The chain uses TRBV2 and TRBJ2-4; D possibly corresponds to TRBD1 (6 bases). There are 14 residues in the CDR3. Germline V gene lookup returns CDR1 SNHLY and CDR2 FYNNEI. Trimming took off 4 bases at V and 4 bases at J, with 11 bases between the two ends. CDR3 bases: TGTGCCAGCAGTGCTACAGGACAGAAAAACATTCAGTACTTC. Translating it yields CASSATGQKNIQYF.

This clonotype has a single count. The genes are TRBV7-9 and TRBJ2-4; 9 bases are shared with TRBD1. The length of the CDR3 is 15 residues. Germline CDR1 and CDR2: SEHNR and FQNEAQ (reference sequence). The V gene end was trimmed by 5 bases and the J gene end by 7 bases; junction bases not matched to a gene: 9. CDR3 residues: CASSRGQGVVNIQYF. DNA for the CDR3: TGTGCCAGCAGCCGGGGACAGGGAGTGGTTAACATTCAGTACTTC.

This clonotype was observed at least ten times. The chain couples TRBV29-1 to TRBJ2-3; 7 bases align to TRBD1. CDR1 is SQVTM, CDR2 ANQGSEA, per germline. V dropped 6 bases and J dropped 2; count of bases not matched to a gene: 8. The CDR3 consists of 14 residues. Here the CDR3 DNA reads TGCAGCGTATCAAAGGGACAGATCACAGATACGCAGTATTTT. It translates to CSVSKGQITDTQYF.

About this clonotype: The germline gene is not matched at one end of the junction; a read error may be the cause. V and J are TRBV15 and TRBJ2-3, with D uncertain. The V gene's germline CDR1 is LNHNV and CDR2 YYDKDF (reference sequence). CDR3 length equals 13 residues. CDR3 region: CVTSKNTPDTQYF. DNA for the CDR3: TGTGTCACCAGCAAGAACACACCGGATACGCAGTATTTT.